Presented here are 26 T cell receptor beta chains from one specimen sequenced in a study of cytomegalovirus exposure and HLA in healthy donors. Use of 60 Vbeta and 13 Jbeta primers characterized the PCR. The repertoire was sequenced with immunoSEQ multiplex PCR; TCRdb's copy has only in-frame clones and lacks some. Of approximately 110,000 clones listed, around four fifths were seen once; the top ten hold approximately 4.1%. Sequencing was carried out using PBMCs. The receptor source for this set is a woman aged 40 to 50 in good health and CMV-seronegative.

This clone has just a few counts. The rearrangement links TRBV4-2 to TRBJ1-5; 7 bases agree with TRBD1. There are 15 residues in the CDR3. V trimming: 4 bases; J trimming: 2 bases; junction bases outside the gene matches: 5. Germline CDR1 reads LGHNA; CDR2 reads YNFKEQ. The CDR3 protein is CASSPIGQGNQPQHF. DNA for the CDR3: TGTGCCAGCAGCCCCATAGGACAGGGCAATCAGCCCCAGCATTTT.

This clone was found a few times. V usage is TRBV6-4 and J usage is TRBJ2-2; 7 bases fit TRBD1. The CDR3 is made up of 19 amino acids. Germline CDR1 and CDR2: MRHNA and SNTAGT. Losses at the gene ends were 3 bases for V and 2 bases for J; bases not matched to a gene: 15. The CDR3 coding sequence is TGTGCCAGCAGTGAGTCGGGCCGACGGACAGGAGAAAACACCGGGGAGCTGTTTTTT. Encoded protein: CASSESGRRTGENTGELFF.

V and J are TRBV6-5 and TRBJ2-7; D possibly corresponds to TRBD2 (5 bases). The CDR3 is 14 residues long. Trimming took off 2 bases at V and 0 bases at J, with 8 bases between the two ends. Germline CDR1 reads MNHEY; CDR2 reads SVGAGI. This chain's CDR3 is CASSYGGHSYEQYF. In DNA form, the CDR3 reads TGTGCCAGCAGTTACGGCGGGCACTCCTACGAGCAGTACTTC.

The rearrangement uses TRBV4-3 and TRBJ2-1, with 11 bases matching TRBD2. The CDR3 has 16 residues. Germline V lookup: CDR1 LGHNA, CDR2 YSLEER. Trimming cost V 1 base and J 9 bases; bases outside gene matches: 8. This CDR3 reads CASSQGVAGGWVEQFF. For the CDR3, the DNA is TGCGCCAGCAGCCAAGGGGTAGCGGGAGGGTGGGTTGAGCAGTTCTTC.

The chain employs TRBV19 and TRBJ2-3, with 14 bases fitting TRBD2. The CDR3 totals 15 residues. Germline V CDR1 and CDR2: LNHDA, SQIVND (reference sequence). V lost 6 bases, J lost 6 bases, and 5 bases stayed unmatched. The CDR3: CASSQGLAGEDTQYF. Written as DNA, the CDR3 is TGTGCCAGTAGCCAGGGACTAGCGGGGGAGGATACGCAGTATTTT.

This clone was found a few times. The gene calls are TRBV6-4 and TRBJ2-3; D is possibly TRBD1 (7 bases). Germline lookup yields CDR1 MRHNA and CDR2 SNTAGT. The length of the CDR3 is 15 residues. The V end was cut by 2 bases, the J end by 4 bases, with 13 bases between. The CDR3 nucleotides are TGTGCCAGCAGTGACACAGGGGACTCCGCAGATACGCAGTATTTT. Its translation: CASSDTGDSADTQYF.

The V gene is TRBV27, the J gene TRBJ2-5; TRBD1 might be the D (6 bases). The end of the DNA fits TRBJ2-7 better, so the J call may be wrong. This CDR3 has 15 residues. From germline, CDR1 is MNHEY and CDR2 SMNVEV (reference sequence). As DNA, the CDR3 is TGTGCCAGCAGTTCACCACAGGGCAAGGGGTACGAGCAGTACTTC. It is translated as CASSSPQGKGYEQYF.

The genes are TRBV4-2 and TRBJ2-4; tentatively, D is TRBD2 (5 bases). V was trimmed by 4 bases and J by 1 base, leaving 14 bases between them. Germline values: CDR1 LGHNA, CDR2 YNFKEQ. The CDR3 runs 16 residues. The CDR3 DNA sequence: TGTGCCAGCAGCCCCGCCTCTAGGGAGGCCAAAAACATTCAGTACTTC. It yields the protein CASSPASREAKNIQYF.

The V call is TRBV4-3, the J call TRBJ2-1; 9 positions match TRBD2. This CDR3 spans 15 amino acids. CDR1 and CDR2 (germline): LGHNA, YSLEER. V trimming: 1 base; J trimming: 2 bases; junction bases outside the gene matches: 0. The CDR3 bases are TGCGCCAGCAGCCAAGGCGGGGGGGCCTACAATGAGCAGTTCTTC. Translation: CASSQGGGAYNEQFF.

J is TRBJ2-2 and V is TRBV7-3; D unclear. This CDR3 contains 15 residues. The ends were cut back, 5 bases at V and 6 bases at J, with 16 bases in the middle. Germline V CDR1 and CDR2: SGHTA, FQGTGA. CDR3 sequence reads: CASSDGGLGAGELFF. The CDR3 bases are TGTGCCAGCAGCGACGGCGGCCTAGGTGCCGGGGAGCTGTTTTTT.

This chain joins TRBV5-4 and TRBJ2-1, with D perhaps matching TRBD1 (5 bases). Trimming removed 0 bases from V and 10 bases from J, with 11 bases in between. The V gene's germline CDR1 is SGHNT and CDR2 YYREEE (reference sequence). This CDR3 is built from 13 residues. CDR3 nucleotides: TGTGCCAGCAGCTTGGCCTCAGGGTGGGAGCAGTTCTTC. Its translation: CASSLASGWEQFF.

The chain uses TRBV28 and TRBJ2-3; TRBD2 agrees at 7 bases. V trimming: 5 bases; J trimming: 3 bases; junction bases outside the gene matches: 5. The germline V gene encodes CDR1 MDHEN and CDR2 SYDVKM. The CDR3 has 14 amino acids. CDR3 region: CASSGRGETDTQYF. CDR3 nucleotides: TGTGCCAGCAGTGGCCGGGGGGAAACAGATACGCAGTATTTT.

This clone has more than one count but fewer than ten. The CDR3 coding sequence is TGTGCCAGCAGCTTCGATTATTGGACCGGGACAGGGAGTGGCTACACCTTC. Amino acid sequence: CASSFDYWTGTGSGYTF. V gene TRBV11-2 combines with J gene TRBJ1-2; 9 bases fit TRBD1. Germline V gene sequence: CDR1 SGHAT, CDR2 FQNNGV. There are 17 residues in the CDR3. Trimming took 3 bases from V and 7 from J; bases not matched to a gene: 15.

The CDR3 coding sequence is TGTGCCAGCAGCCCCCGCGCAGGTTATAATGAAAAACTGTTTTTT. Residues: CASSPRAGYNEKLFF. The chain uses TRBV7-8 and TRBJ1-4; D is ambiguous. Germline V gives CDR1 SGHVS, CDR2 FQNEAQ. The CDR3 consists of 15 residues. V shed 5 bases and J shed 4 bases, with 14 bases lying between them.

The table lists this clone with a few counts. V gene TRBV5-8 combines with J gene TRBJ2-1, with D possibly TRBD1 on 6 matching bases. Looked up from germline, CDR1 is SGHTS and CDR2 is YDEGEE. V was pared by 4 bases and J by 9 bases, with 20 bases between. This CDR3 is 15 amino acids long. CDR3 coding DNA: TGTGCCAGCAGCGCGCGGTGGGGGAGAGGGGGTGAGCAGTTCTTC. It translates to CASSARWGRGGEQFF.

This chain joins TRBV18 and TRBJ1-2; possibly TRBD1 for D (6 bases). V lost 2 bases to trimming and J lost 6 bases, with 16 bases between them. This CDR3 is built from 15 residues. CDR1 KGHSH and CDR2 LQKENI come from the germline V gene. CDR3 in DNA: TGTGCCAGCTCACCATTTTCAGGGGAAGGGAATGGCTACACCTTC. Amino acids: CASSPFSGEGNGYTF.

V and J are TRBV7-9 and TRBJ2-3; the match to TRBD2 covers 7 bases. The germline V gene has CDR1 SEHNR and CDR2 FQNEAQ (reference sequence). The V segment lost 11 bases and the J segment 0 bases; nucleotides outside the gene matches: 8. The CDR3 is made up of 14 amino acids. CDR3 coding DNA: TGTGCCGGAGGATGGGGGGGTAGCACAGATACGCAGTATTTT. This codes for CAGGWGGSTDTQYF.

This clone was counted only a few times. The chain joins TRBV30 to TRBJ2-7; TRBD2 aligns across 11 bases. The CDR3 sequence is 16 residues long. Germline assignment: CDR1 GTSNPN and CDR2 SVGIG (reference sequence). The V segment lost 8 bases and the J segment 5 bases; nucleotides outside the gene matches: 17. CDR3 sequence: CARGAGSGRATHEQYF. In DNA, the CDR3 is TGTGCCCGGGGCGCAGGTAGCGGGAGGGCCACTCACGAGCAGTACTTC.

The CDR3 bases are TGCGCCAGCAGCCAAGGATCGGTCGCGACAGGGGTTACTGAAGCTTTCTTT. Protein sequence: CASSQGSVATGVTEAFF. The J gene is TRBJ1-1, the V gene TRBV4-3; 8 bases align to TRBD1. The length of the CDR3 is 17 residues. CDR1 and CDR2 from the germline V gene are LGHNA and YSLEER. Unmatched junction bases numbered 12, after V lost 1 base and J lost 5 bases.

The chain couples TRBV5-5 to TRBJ1-1; D unresolved. The V gene's germline CDR1 is SGHKS and CDR2 YYEKEE (reference sequence). The V and J ends lost 4 bases and 2 bases respectively, with 15 bases between them. This CDR3 is 15 amino acids long. CDR3 loop: CASSGGLFFNTEAFF. For the CDR3, the DNA is TGTGCCAGCAGCGGAGGGCTATTTTTTAACACTGAAGCTTTCTTT.

V and J are TRBV9 and TRBJ2-3; 10 nucleotides agree with TRBD2. CDR1 SGDLS and CDR2 YYNGEE come from the germline V gene. There are 15 residues in the CDR3. V dropped 4 bases and J dropped 1; count of bases not matched to a gene: 3. In nucleotides, the CDR3 is TGTGCCAGCAGCCTCGGACTAGCGGGCACAGATACGCAGTATTTT. It specifies CASSLGLAGTDTQYF.

The chain joins TRBV7-8 to TRBJ2-7; 9 bases are a match to TRBD2. The CDR3 runs to 15 residues. The trim removed 1 base at V and 2 bases at J, leaving 3 bases unmatched. Germline CDR1 reads SGHVS; CDR2 reads FQNEAQ. CDR3 DNA: TGTGCCAGCAGCTTAGGACTAGCGGAGGCCTACGAGCAGTACTTC. Its protein product is CASSLGLAEAYEQYF.

V gene TRBV6-6 combines with J gene TRBJ2-2; a possible D gene is TRBD1 (6 bases). The V and J ends lost 5 bases and 4 bases respectively, with 14 bases between them. The CDR3 consists of 15 residues. Germline V lookup: CDR1 MNHNY, CDR2 SVGAGI (reference sequence). The CDR3 loop is CASSPDRISTGELFF. In DNA form, the CDR3 reads TGTGCCAGCAGTCCCGACAGGATCAGCACCGGGGAGCTGTTTTTT.

The genes are TRBV5-1 and TRBJ1-1; 7 nucleotides align to TRBD1. Per the germline V gene, CDR1 is SGHRS and CDR2 is YFSETQ. The length of the CDR3 is 15 residues. The V and J ends lost 4 bases and 3 bases, in that order; junction bases with no gene match: 9. The CDR3 region has the DNA TGCGCCAGCAGCACAGGGGACGGTGGGGACACTGAAGCTTTCTTT. Its translation: CASSTGDGGDTEAFF.

The rearrangement uses TRBV7-8 and TRBJ2-7; the D gene is possibly TRBD2 (6 bases). V lost 0 bases and J lost 4, with 7 bases in between. The CDR3 length is 13 residues. Germline V gene sequence: CDR1 SGHVS, CDR2 FQNEAQ. CDR3 residues: CASSLAGGYEQYF. Here the CDR3 DNA reads TGTGCCAGCAGCTTAGCGGGGGGTTACGAGCAGTACTTC.

CDR3 in DNA: TGCGCCAGCAGCTTTTTGGTAGGGGAAGAGACCCAGTACTTC. Amino acid sequence: CASSFLVGEETQYF. The rearrangement uses TRBV5-1 and TRBJ2-5; the D gene is possibly TRBD1 (5 bases). V lost 2 bases to trimming and J lost 3 bases, with 11 bases between them. The CDR3 covers 14 residues. CDR1 SGHRS and CDR2 YFSETQ come from the germline V gene. Supplemented by reference TRBV5-1 and TRBJ2-5, the full variable domain reads KAGVTQTPRYLIKTRGQQVTLSCSPISGHRSVSWYQQTPGQGLQFLFEYFSETQRNKGNFPGRFSGRQFSNSRSEMNVSTLELGDSALYLCASSFLVGEETQYFGPGTRLLVL.